This T cell receptor (beta chain) is from a study of cytotoxic CD8 clonotypes in ibrutinib-treated CLL. Across the study: Response samples were drawn at a median of about 13 months of treatment, range 6 to 36. Overall study findings and caveats: Upon ibrutinib response clonality rose, and upon progression it fell back toward baseline.

V was clipped by 5 bases and J by 1 base, with 13 bases between them. This CDR3 has 15 amino acids. Germline V gene lookup returns CDR1 SGHTA and CDR2 FQGNSA. About 2.1 micrograms of genomic DNA (from cryopreserved PBMCs) were used for TCR beta libraries. T cells were sequenced at a targeted depth of 1 in 200,000 to 1 in 1 million. Here immunoSEQ multiplex PCR was the method, and the copy in TCRdb shows in-frame clones only, minus some. This table has 30,000 to 40,000 clones, approximately 69% appearing once. This clone was observed once. Its antigen is as yet unknown. The material sequenced was PBMCs, taken before ibrutinib treatment. The V and J genes are TRBV7-2 and TRBJ2-3, with a tentative D call TRBD2 (6 bases). The TCR sequence derives from a human donor with chronic lymphocytic leukemia. The chain's CDR3 is CASSAHGGGTDTQYF. CDR3 DNA sequence: TGTGCCAGCAGCGCCCATGGCGGGGGCACAGATACGCAGTATTTT.